Below, 16 T cell receptor beta chains from the same sample are listed, as sequenced in a study of cytomegalovirus exposure and HLA in healthy donors. With 60 Vbeta and 13 Jbeta primers, the PCR was carried out. TCRdb's copy holds only in-frame clones and misses some; the assay was immunoSEQ multiplex PCR. Of over 150,000 clones listed, over 75% were seen once; the top ten hold 2.9%. The sequenced sample consisted of PBMCs. Every receptor here comes from a woman aged 25 to 39 in good health and CMV-seronegative.

The chain recombines TRBV7-2 with TRBJ2-7, with TRBD1 matching over 7 bases. The CDR3 totals 16 residues. V dropped 4 bases and J dropped 0; count of bases not matched to a gene: 9. The germline CDR1 and CDR2 sequences are SGHTA and FQGNSA. In DNA form, the CDR3 reads TGTGCCAGCAGCTCGAAGGGACAGAGAAGCTCCTACGAGCAGTACTTC. Its translation is CASSSKGQRSSYEQYF.

The chain recombines TRBV25-1 with TRBJ1-2; D is uncertain. The length of the CDR3 is 13 residues. V was clipped by 5 bases and J by 8 bases, with 15 bases between them. The germline CDR1 and CDR2 sequences are MGHDK and SYGVNS. CDR3 sequence (DNA): TGTGCCAGCAGTACGAGTTTTACGGGAGGCTACACCTTC. Translating it yields CASSTSFTGGYTF.

The rearrangement joins TRBV7-8 to TRBJ1-2, with TRBD1 matching 7 bases. The V and J ends lost 1 base and 2 bases, in that order; junction bases with no gene match: 7. The CDR3 sequence is 16 residues long. Germline V gives CDR1 SGHVS, CDR2 FQNEAQ. CDR3 residues: CASSLDRGPRNYGYTF. The CDR3 DNA sequence: TGTGCCAGCAGCTTAGACAGGGGCCCCAGGAACTATGGCTACACCTTC. Complete variable domain (other parts from reference TRBV7-8 and TRBJ1-2): GAGVSQSPRYKVAKRGQDVALRCDPISGHVSLFWYQQALGQGPEFLTYFQNEAQLDKSGLPSDRFFAERPEGSVSTLKIQRTQQEDSAVYLCASSLDRGPRNYGYTFGSGTRLTVV.

The rearrangement links TRBV18 to TRBJ1-3, with D hard to call. This CDR3 has 17 amino acids. Germline V gene data show CDR1 as KGHSH and CDR2 as LQKENI. V was shortened by 0 bases and J by 3 bases, with 15 bases between the two germline ends. CDR3: CASSPPEGIFGGNTIYF. CDR3 DNA: TGTGCCAGCTCACCACCGGAGGGAATTTTTGGTGGAAACACCATATATTTT.

CDR3 nucleotides: TGTGCCAGCAGCTTAGAAACAGGGCGTGGCTACACCTTC. This gives the protein CASSLETGRGYTF. V and J are TRBV7-9 and TRBJ1-2, with a tentative D call TRBD1 (6 bases). CDR3 length equals 13 residues. The germline V gene has CDR1 SEHNR and CDR2 FQNEAQ (reference sequence). Trimming pared 1 base from V and 7 bases from J, leaving 10 bases between.

The table lists this clone with a few counts. The rearrangement uses TRBV5-4 and TRBJ2-1, with D perhaps matching TRBD2 (5 bases). V dropped 5 bases and J dropped 2 bases, with 20 bases sitting between them. Germline CDR1 and CDR2: SGHNT and YYREEE (reference sequence). The CDR3 runs to 17 residues. This chain's CDR3 is CASSHPPGYHAYNEQFF. CDR3 sequence (DNA): TGTGCCAGCAGTCACCCCCCGGGGTATCATGCCTACAATGAGCAGTTCTTC.

CDR3 sequence: CASSLGTDRVFPYEQYF. The DNA of the CDR3 is TGCGCCAGCAGCTTGGGGACTGACAGGGTATTCCCCTACGAGCAGTACTTC. V and J are TRBV5-1 and TRBJ2-7; TRBD1 matches 7 bases. The germline gives CDR1 SGHRS, CDR2 YFSETQ. This CDR3 region has 17 residues. V lost 0 bases and J lost 2; bases outside the gene matches: 11.

The rearrangement links TRBV15 to TRBJ1-4; weak D call: TRBD1 (5 bases). This CDR3 is 16 amino acids long. CDR1 is LNHNV and CDR2 is YYDKDF in the germline V gene (reference sequence). V dropped 1 base and J dropped 0 bases, with 9 bases sitting between them. CDR3 in amino acids: CATSRGVQATNEKLFF. CDR3 bases: TGTGCCACCAGCAGAGGAGTACAGGCAACTAATGAAAAACTGTTTTTT.

V and J are TRBV5-8 and TRBJ1-2, with a possible D match to TRBD1 (6 bases). The length of the CDR3 is 15 residues. Germline CDR1 SGHTS, CDR2 YDEGEE. V was cut by 6 bases and J by 1 base, with 16 bases left in between. Here the CDR3 reads CASNPWGGGNYGYTF. CDR3 bases: TGTGCCAGCAACCCCTGGGGGGGCGGTAACTATGGCTACACCTTC.

The rearrangement uses TRBV5-1 and TRBJ2-5; D possibly corresponds to TRBD2 (5 bases). V was shortened by 1 base and J by 2 bases, with 9 bases between the two germline ends. The germline V gene encodes CDR1 SGHRS and CDR2 YFSETQ. The CDR3 length is 14 residues. In nucleotides, the CDR3 is TGCGCCAGCAGCTTGCCTAGCAGTCAAGAGACCCAGTACTTC. Amino acids: CASSLPSSQETQYF.

The rearrangement uses TRBV29-1 and TRBJ2-3, with D perhaps matching TRBD2 (6 bases). CDR3 length equals 12 residues. V was clipped by 4 bases and J by 4 bases, with 9 bases between them. The germline V gene has CDR1 SQVTM and CDR2 ANQGSEA. CDR3 sequence reads: CSVGWGADTQYF. The CDR3 DNA reads as TGCAGCGTTGGATGGGGGGCAGATACGCAGTATTTT.

V is TRBV27 and J is TRBJ2-5, with TRBD2 matching over 9 bases. The germline V gene has CDR1 MNHEY and CDR2 SMNVEV (reference sequence). The junction had 7 bases not matched to a gene; V was cut back by 3 bases and J by 5 bases. There are 15 residues in the CDR3. In DNA form, the CDR3 reads TGTGCCAGCAGTTTGGGCGGGAGGGTATGGGAGACCCAGTACTTC. Translating gives CASSLGGRVWETQYF.

The gene calls are TRBV7-2 and TRBJ2-5; D may be TRBD1 (5 bases). The assigned J gene may be wrong: the sequence end matches TRBJ2-7 better. Germline V gives CDR1 SGHTA, CDR2 FQGNSA. The CDR3 has 14 amino acids. CDR3 coding DNA: TGTGCCAGCAGCTTGGACATCCGAAACTACGAGCAGTACTTC. Translation gives CASSLDIRNYEQYF.

CDR3 nucleotide sequence: TGTGCCAGCAGCCTAACAGGGCCAAATGAGCAGTTCTTC. It specifies CASSLTGPNEQFF. The chain couples TRBV5-5 to TRBJ2-1; TRBD1 is a possible D gene (6 bases). The germline CDR1 and CDR2 sequences are SGHKS and YYEKEE (reference sequence). Trimming took off 4 bases at V and 7 bases at J, with 12 bases between the two ends. The CDR3 spans 13 residues.

This sequence joins TRBV6-1 and TRBJ1-5; unclear D gene. The germline V gene has CDR1 MNHNS and CDR2 SASEGT. Trimming pared 8 bases from V and 6 bases from J, leaving 8 bases between. This CDR3 has 11 amino acids. The CDR3 reads CASVGVQPQHF. The DNA for the CDR3 is TGTGCCAGCGTAGGAGTTCAGCCCCAGCATTTT.

This chain joins TRBV19 and TRBJ2-2; 7 bases line up with TRBD1. The CDR3 spans 14 residues. The J segment lost 1 base and the V segment lost 7 bases, leaving 3 bases of the junction unmatched. Germline lookup yields CDR1 LNHDA and CDR2 SQIVND (reference sequence). CDR3 protein: CASTRTGNTGELFF. CDR3 sequence (DNA): TGTGCCAGTACCCGGACAGGGAACACCGGGGAGCTGTTTTTT. The complete variable domain, with remaining parts taken from reference TRBV19 and TRBJ2-2, reads DGGITQSPKYLFRKEGQNVTLSCEQNLNHDAMYWYRQDPGQGLRLIYYSQIVNDFQKGDIAEGYSVSREKKESFPLTVTSAQKNPTAFYLCASTRTGNTGELFFGEGSRLTVL.